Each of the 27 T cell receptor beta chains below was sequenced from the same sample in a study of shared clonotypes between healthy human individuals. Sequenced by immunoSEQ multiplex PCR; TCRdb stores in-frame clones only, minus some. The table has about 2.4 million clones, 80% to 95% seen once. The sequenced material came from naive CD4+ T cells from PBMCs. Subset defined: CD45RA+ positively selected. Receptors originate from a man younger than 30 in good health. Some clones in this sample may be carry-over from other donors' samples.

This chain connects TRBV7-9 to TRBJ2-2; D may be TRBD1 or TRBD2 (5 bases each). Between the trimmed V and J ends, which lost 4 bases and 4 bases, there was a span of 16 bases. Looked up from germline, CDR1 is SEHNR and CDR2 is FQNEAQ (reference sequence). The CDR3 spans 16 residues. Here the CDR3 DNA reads TGTGCCAGCAGCTCTCGGGACGGCGGAAGCACCGGGGAGCTGTTTTTT. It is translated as CASSSRDGGSTGELFF.

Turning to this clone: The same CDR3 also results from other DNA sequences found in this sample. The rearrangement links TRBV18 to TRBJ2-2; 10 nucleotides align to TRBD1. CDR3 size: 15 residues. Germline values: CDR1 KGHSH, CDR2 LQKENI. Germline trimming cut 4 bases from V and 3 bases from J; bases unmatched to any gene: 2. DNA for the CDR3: TGTGCCAGCTCACAAGGACAGGGGGACACCGGGGAGCTGTTTTTT. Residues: CASSQGQGDTGELFF.

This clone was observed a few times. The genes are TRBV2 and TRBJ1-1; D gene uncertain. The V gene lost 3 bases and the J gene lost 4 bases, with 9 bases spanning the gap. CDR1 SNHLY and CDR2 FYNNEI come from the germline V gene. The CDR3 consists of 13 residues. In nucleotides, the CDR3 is TGTGCCAGCAGTGATGTAAGTGGCACTGAAGCTTTCTTT. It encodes CASSDVSGTEAFF. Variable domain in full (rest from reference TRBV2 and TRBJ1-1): EPEVTQTPSHQVTQMGQEVILRCVPISNHLYFYWYRQILGQKVEFLVSFYNNEISEKSEIFDDQFSVERPDGSNFTLKIRSTKLEDSAMYFCASSDVSGTEAFFGQGTRLTVV.

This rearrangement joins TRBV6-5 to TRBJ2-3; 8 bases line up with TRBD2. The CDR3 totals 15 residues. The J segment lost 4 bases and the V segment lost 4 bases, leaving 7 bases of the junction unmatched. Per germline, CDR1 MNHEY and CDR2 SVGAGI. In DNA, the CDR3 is TGTGCCAGCAGTTCCACCGGTAGCGGGGCAGATACGCAGTATTTT. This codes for CASSSTGSGADTQYF.

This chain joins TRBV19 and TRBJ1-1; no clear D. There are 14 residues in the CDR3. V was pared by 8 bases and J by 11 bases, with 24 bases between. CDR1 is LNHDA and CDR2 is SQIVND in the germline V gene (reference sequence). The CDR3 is CASASTRAGRRAFF. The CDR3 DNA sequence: TGTGCCAGTGCTAGTACTCGGGCAGGCCGTAGGGCTTTCTTT.

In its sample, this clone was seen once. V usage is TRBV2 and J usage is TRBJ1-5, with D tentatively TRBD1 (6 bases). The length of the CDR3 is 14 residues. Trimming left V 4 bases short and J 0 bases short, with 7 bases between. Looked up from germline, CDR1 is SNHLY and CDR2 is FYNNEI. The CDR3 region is CASSGDTSNQPQHF. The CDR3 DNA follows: TGTGCCAGCAGTGGGGACACTAGCAATCAGCCCCAGCATTTT.

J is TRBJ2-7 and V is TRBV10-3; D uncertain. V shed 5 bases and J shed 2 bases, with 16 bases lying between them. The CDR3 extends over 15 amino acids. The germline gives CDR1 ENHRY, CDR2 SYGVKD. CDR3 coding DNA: TGTGCCATCAGTCGGTCGCAGGCGGATCCCTACGAGCAGTACTTC. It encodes CAISRSQADPYEQYF.

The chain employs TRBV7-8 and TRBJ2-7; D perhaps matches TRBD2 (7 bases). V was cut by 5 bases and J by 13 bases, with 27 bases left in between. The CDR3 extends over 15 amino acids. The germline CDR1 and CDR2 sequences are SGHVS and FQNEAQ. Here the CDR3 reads CASSLGGAGTRFVYF. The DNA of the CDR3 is TGTGCCAGCAGCCTAGGGGGGGCCGGGACAAGGTTTGTCTACTTC.

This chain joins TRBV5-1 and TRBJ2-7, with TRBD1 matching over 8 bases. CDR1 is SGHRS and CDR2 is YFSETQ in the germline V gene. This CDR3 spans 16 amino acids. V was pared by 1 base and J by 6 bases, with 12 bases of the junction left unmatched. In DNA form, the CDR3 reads TGCGCCAGCAGCTTGCCCAGGACAGGGATAAGGAGCGAGCAGTACTTC. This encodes CASSLPRTGIRSEQYF.

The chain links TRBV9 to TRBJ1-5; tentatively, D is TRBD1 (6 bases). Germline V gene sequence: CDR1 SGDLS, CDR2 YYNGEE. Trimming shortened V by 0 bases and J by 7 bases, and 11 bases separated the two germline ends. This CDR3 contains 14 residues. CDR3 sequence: CASSVEGGIQPQHF. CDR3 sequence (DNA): TGTGCCAGCAGCGTAGAGGGGGGCATCCAGCCCCAGCATTTT.

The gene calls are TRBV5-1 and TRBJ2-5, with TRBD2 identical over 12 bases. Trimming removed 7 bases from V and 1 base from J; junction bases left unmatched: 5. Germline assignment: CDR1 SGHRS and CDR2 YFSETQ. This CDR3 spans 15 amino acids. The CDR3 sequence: CASGGLAGFQETQYF. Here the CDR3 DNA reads TGCGCCAGCGGTGGACTAGCGGGATTCCAAGAGACCCAGTACTTC.

The chain's CDR3 is CASEIGGMATDTQYF. The CDR3 DNA follows: TGTGCCAGCGAGATAGGCGGGATGGCCACAGATACGCAGTATTTT. V and J are TRBV28 and TRBJ2-3; TRBD2 is a possible D gene (6 bases). Germline CDR1 reads MDHEN; CDR2 reads SYDVKM. Trimming stripped 8 bases from V and 2 bases from J, with 17 bases between. This CDR3 spans 15 amino acids.

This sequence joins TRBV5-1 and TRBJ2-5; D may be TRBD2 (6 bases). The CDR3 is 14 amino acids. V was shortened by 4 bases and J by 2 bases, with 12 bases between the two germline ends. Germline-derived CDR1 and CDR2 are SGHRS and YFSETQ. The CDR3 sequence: CASSLRTIQETQYF. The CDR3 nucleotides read TGCGCCAGCAGCCTCCGGACTATACAAGAGACCCAGTACTTC.

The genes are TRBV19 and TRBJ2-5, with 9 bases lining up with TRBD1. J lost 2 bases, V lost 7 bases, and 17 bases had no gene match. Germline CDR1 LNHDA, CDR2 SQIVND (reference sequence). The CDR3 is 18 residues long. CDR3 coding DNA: TGTGCCAGTACCAGGGCGCCCCGACAGGGGGGATTACAAGAGACCCAGTACTTC. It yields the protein CASTRAPRQGGLQETQYF.

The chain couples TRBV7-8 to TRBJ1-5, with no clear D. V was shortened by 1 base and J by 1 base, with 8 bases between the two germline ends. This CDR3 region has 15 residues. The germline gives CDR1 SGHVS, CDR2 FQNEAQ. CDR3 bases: TGTGCCAGCAGCTTAGATCGGGGAAGCAATCAGCCCCAGCATTTT. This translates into CASSLDRGSNQPQHF.

Written as DNA, the CDR3 is TGTGCCAGCAGTTTACTACAGGGCTACGAGCAGTACTTC. Amino acid sequence: CASSLLQGYEQYF. The rearrangement joins TRBV27 to TRBJ2-7, with D perhaps TRBD1 (6 bases). V gave up 2 bases and J gave up 3 bases, with 8 bases separating them. CDR1 is MNHEY and CDR2 is SMNVEV in the germline V gene (reference sequence). The length of the CDR3 is 13 residues.

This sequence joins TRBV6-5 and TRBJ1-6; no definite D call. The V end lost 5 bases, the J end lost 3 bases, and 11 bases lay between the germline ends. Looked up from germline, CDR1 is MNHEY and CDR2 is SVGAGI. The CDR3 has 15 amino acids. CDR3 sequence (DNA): TGTGCCAGCAGTGCTAGTCGGGGCTATAATTCACCCCTCCACTTT. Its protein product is CASSASRGYNSPLHF.

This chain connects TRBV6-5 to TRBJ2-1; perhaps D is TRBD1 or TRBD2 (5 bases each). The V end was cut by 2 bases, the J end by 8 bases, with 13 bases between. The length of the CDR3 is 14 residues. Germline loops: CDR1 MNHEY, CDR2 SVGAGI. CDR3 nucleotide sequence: TGTGCCAGCAGTTACGGGGACCCGAGGGATGAGCAGTTCTTC. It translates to CASSYGDPRDEQFF.

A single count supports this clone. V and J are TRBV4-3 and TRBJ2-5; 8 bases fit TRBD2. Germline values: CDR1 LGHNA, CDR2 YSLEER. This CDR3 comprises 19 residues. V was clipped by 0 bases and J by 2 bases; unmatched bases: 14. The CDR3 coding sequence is TGCGCCAGCAGCCAAGATCAGGTTAGGGCTAGCGGGTTACAAGAGACCCAGTACTTC. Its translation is CASSQDQVRASGLQETQYF.

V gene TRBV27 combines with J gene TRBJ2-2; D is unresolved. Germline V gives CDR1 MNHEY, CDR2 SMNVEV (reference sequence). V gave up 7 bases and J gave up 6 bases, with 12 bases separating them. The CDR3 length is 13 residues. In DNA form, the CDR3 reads TGTGCCAGCACCTGGGGTACCTCCGGGGAGCTGTTTTTT. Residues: CASTWGTSGELFF.

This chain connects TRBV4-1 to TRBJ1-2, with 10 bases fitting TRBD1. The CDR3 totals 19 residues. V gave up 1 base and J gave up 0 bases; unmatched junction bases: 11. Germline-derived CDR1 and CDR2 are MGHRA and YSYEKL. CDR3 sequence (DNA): TGCGCCAGCAGCCAAGGCCCTGTTGGGACAGGGGCCCCTAACTATGGCTACACCTTC. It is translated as CASSQGPVGTGAPNYGYTF.

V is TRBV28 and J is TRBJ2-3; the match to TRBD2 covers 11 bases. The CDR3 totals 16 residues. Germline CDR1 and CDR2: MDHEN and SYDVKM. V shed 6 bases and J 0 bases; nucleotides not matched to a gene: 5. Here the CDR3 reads CASRLGLAGSTDTQYF. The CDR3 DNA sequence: TGTGCCAGCAGGCTTGGACTAGCGGGTAGCACAGATACGCAGTATTTT.

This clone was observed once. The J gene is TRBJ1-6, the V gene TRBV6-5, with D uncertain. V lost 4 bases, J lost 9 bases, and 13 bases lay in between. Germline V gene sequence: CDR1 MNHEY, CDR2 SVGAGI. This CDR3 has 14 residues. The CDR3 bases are TGTGCCAGCAGTTGGGGAATCGTGGGTTCACCCCTCCACTTT. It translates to CASSWGIVGSPLHF.

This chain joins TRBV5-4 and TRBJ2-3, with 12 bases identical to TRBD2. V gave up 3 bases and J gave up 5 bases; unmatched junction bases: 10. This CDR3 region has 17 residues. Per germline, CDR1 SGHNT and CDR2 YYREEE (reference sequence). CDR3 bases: TGTGCCAGCAGCTACCAGACTAGCGGGAGAGGGGTAGATACGCAGTATTTT. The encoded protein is CASSYQTSGRGVDTQYF.

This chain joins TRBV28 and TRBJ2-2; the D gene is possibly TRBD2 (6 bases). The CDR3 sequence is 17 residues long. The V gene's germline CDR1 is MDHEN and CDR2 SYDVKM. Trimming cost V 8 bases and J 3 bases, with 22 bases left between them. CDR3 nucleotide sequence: TGTGCCAGCTATATGGGAGTTGGGGGAGGCCACACCGGGGAGCTGTTTTTT. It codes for CASYMGVGGGHTGELFF.

CDR3 in amino acids: CASSPRLAGDGGELFF. CDR3 in DNA: TGTGCCAGCTCACCACGGCTAGCGGGAGACGGCGGGGAGCTGTTTTTT. V gene TRBV18 combines with J gene TRBJ2-2; 10 positions agree with TRBD2. V lost 1 base, J lost 7 bases, and 6 bases stayed unmatched. The CDR3 length is 16 residues. CDR1 and CDR2 from the germline V gene are KGHSH and LQKENI.

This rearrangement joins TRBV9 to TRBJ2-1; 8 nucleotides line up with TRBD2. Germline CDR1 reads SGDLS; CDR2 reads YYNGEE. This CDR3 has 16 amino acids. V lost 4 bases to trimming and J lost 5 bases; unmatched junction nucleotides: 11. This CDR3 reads CASSTMTSARDNEQFF. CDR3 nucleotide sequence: TGTGCCAGCAGCACGATGACTAGCGCTAGGGACAATGAGCAGTTCTTC.